Listed below are T cell receptor beta chains from one sample, sequenced in a study of T cells in localized non-small cell lung cancer. Data came from immunoSEQ multiplex PCR; TCRdb stores just in-frame clones and leaves some out. The repertoire includes fewer than 100,000 clones, roughly 87% of them detected once, and over 12% sits in the top ten. The sample in question was peripheral blood, obtained before any cancer treatment. The receptor set was obtained from a man between 40 and 75 years old with stage I squamous cell lung carcinoma. Each CDR3 is given with its conserved first and last residue. The order of the fields is J gene, CDR3 length, D gene, clone size, V gene, CDR3 protein, CDR3 DNA. A D gene is named only where the DNA matches it firmly. Clone size is given for some rows only: seen once, a few or many times, or a class if the clone is expanded.

J gene: TRBJ1-5; CDR3 length: 15; D gene: -; clone size: -; V gene: TRBV28; CDR3 protein: CASSLIRGGNQPQHF; CDR3 DNA: TGTGCCAGCAGTTTAATCAGGGGAGGCAATCAGCCCCAGCATTTT
J gene: TRBJ1-5; CDR3 length: 14; D gene: -; clone size: -; V gene: TRBV5-5; CDR3 protein: CASSLVLRNQPQHF; CDR3 DNA: TGTGCCAGCAGCTTGGTCCTCCGCAATCAGCCCCAGCATTTT
J gene: TRBJ2-5; CDR3 length: 13; D gene: -; clone size: -; V gene: TRBV30; CDR3 protein: CAWSSDSRKTQYF; CDR3 DNA: TGTGCCTGGAGTTCAGACAGCCGTAAGACCCAGTACTTC
J gene: TRBJ2-1; CDR3 length: 14; D gene: -; clone size: -; V gene: TRBV7-7; CDR3 protein: CASSTDPTGNEQFF; CDR3 DNA: TGTGCCAGCAGCACCGACCCAACAGGGAATGAGCAGTTCTTC
J gene: TRBJ2-7; CDR3 length: 13; D gene: -; clone size: -; V gene: TRBV28; CDR3 protein: CASSGTPVYEQYF; CDR3 DNA: TGTGCCAGCAGCGGGACACCCGTTTACGAGCAGTACTTC
J gene: TRBJ2-7; CDR3 length: 14; D gene: -; clone size: -; V gene: TRBV5-4; CDR3 protein: CASSKQALNAEQYF; CDR3 DNA: TGTGCCAGCAGCAAACAGGCCCTCAACGCCGAGCAGTACTTC
J gene: TRBJ2-7; CDR3 length: 14; D gene: -; clone size: -; V gene: TRBV2; CDR3 protein: CASSVSGDGYEQYF; CDR3 DNA: TGTGCCAGCAGTGTATCCGGGGATGGCTACGAGCAGTACTTC
J gene: TRBJ2-3; CDR3 length: 13; D gene: -; clone size: -; V gene: TRBV18; CDR3 protein: CASSPVGPDTQYF; CDR3 DNA: TGTGCCAGCTCACCAGTGGGGCCAGATACGCAGTATTTT
J gene: TRBJ1-1; CDR3 length: 12; D gene: -; clone size: -; V gene: TRBV5-1; CDR3 protein: CASSLVGTEAFF; CDR3 DNA: TGCGCCAGCAGCTTGGTTGGGACTGAAGCTTTCTTT
J gene: TRBJ1-3; CDR3 length: 17; D gene: TRBD1; clone size: -; V gene: TRBV18; CDR3 protein: CASSPNNNRGDGNTIYF; CDR3 DNA: TGTGCCAGCTCACCAAATAATAACAGGGGAGATGGAAACACCATATATTTT
J gene: TRBJ2-7; CDR3 length: 14; D gene: TRBD2; clone size: -; V gene: TRBV6-5; CDR3 protein: CASNKAGGGYEQYF; CDR3 DNA: TGTGCCAGCAACAAAGCGGGGGGAGGCTACGAGCAGTACTTC
J gene: TRBJ2-7; CDR3 length: 15; D gene: -; clone size: -; V gene: TRBV4-2; CDR3 protein: CASSPSAQTSYEQYF; CDR3 DNA: TGTGCCAGCAGCCCATCCGCGCAGACTTCCTACGAGCAGTACTTC
J gene: TRBJ2-1; CDR3 length: 16; D gene: -; clone size: -; V gene: TRBV11-2; CDR3 protein: CASSQIGSPSYNEQFF; CDR3 DNA: TGTGCCAGCAGCCAAATCGGCAGTCCCTCCTACAATGAGCAGTTCTTC
J gene: TRBJ1-5; CDR3 length: 15; D gene: -; clone size: -; V gene: TRBV5-5; CDR3 protein: CASSLTGQSNQPQHF; CDR3 DNA: TGTGCCAGCAGCTTAACTGGACAGAGCAATCAGCCCCAGCATTTT
J gene: TRBJ2-7; CDR3 length: 13; D gene: -; clone size: -; V gene: TRBV27; CDR3 protein: CASSLGSVHEQYF; CDR3 DNA: TGTGCCAGCAGTTTAGGGAGCGTCCACGAGCAGTACTTC
J gene: TRBJ1-5; CDR3 length: 14; D gene: -; clone size: -; V gene: TRBV10-3; CDR3 protein: CAISEGASNQPQHF; CDR3 DNA: TGTGCCATCAGTGAAGGGGCTAGCAATCAGCCCCAGCATTTT
J gene: TRBJ1-1; CDR3 length: 15; D gene: -; clone size: -; V gene: TRBV7-6; CDR3 protein: CASSLAGRGATEAFF; CDR3 DNA: TGTGCCAGCAGCTTAGCGGGAAGGGGGGCGACTGAAGCTTTCTTT
J gene: TRBJ1-1; CDR3 length: 15; D gene: -; clone size: -; V gene: TRBV5-6; CDR3 protein: CASSPLRASNTEAFF; CDR3 DNA: TGTGCCAGCAGCCCACTTAGGGCCTCGAACACTGAAGCTTTCTTT
J gene: TRBJ1-5; CDR3 length: 15; D gene: TRBD1; clone size: once; V gene: TRBV2; CDR3 protein: CASRGDRGGNQPQHF; CDR3 DNA: TGTGCCAGCCGGGGGGACAGGGGTGGCAATCAGCCCCAGCATTTT
J gene: TRBJ1-1; CDR3 length: 17; D gene: TRBD1; clone size: -; V gene: TRBV18; CDR3 protein: CASSPLNFGQVGAEAFF; CDR3 DNA: TGTGCCAGCTCACCACTAAACTTCGGACAGGTCGGCGCTGAAGCTTTCTTT
J gene: TRBJ1-1; CDR3 length: 14; D gene: -; clone size: -; V gene: TRBV5-1; CDR3 protein: CASSFDVPNTEAFF; CDR3 DNA: TGCGCCAGCAGCTTCGACGTGCCGAACACTGAAGCTTTCTTT
J gene: TRBJ1-2; CDR3 length: 12; D gene: -; clone size: -; V gene: TRBV2; CDR3 protein: CASSEAGAGYTF; CDR3 DNA: TGTGCCAGCAGTGAAGCCGGTGCCGGCTACACCTTC
J gene: TRBJ2-7; CDR3 length: 13; D gene: -; clone size: -; V gene: TRBV4-1; CDR3 protein: CASSPPGSYEQYF; CDR3 DNA: TGCGCCAGCAGCCCGCCGGGTTCCTACGAGCAGTACTTC
J gene: TRBJ2-3; CDR3 length: 15; D gene: TRBD1; clone size: -; V gene: TRBV7-9; CDR3 protein: CASSISRGNTDTQYF; CDR3 DNA: TGTGCCAGCAGCATATCCAGGGGGAACACAGATACGCAGTATTTT
J gene: TRBJ1-5; CDR3 length: 16; D gene: -; clone size: once; V gene: TRBV15; CDR3 protein: CATSRESSGINQPQHF; CDR3 DNA: TGTGCCACCAGCAGAGAGTCTTCAGGGATCAATCAGCCCCAGCATTTT
J gene: TRBJ1-1; CDR3 length: 13; D gene: -; clone size: -; V gene: TRBV5-1; CDR3 protein: CASSLRELTEAFF; CDR3 DNA: TGCGCCAGCAGCTTGAGGGAGCTCACTGAAGCTTTCTTT
J gene: TRBJ2-1; CDR3 length: 13; D gene: -; clone size: -; V gene: TRBV11-2; CDR3 protein: CASSLVIPNEQFF; CDR3 DNA: TGTGCCAGCAGCTTAGTGATCCCAAATGAGCAGTTCTTC
J gene: TRBJ2-1; CDR3 length: 15; D gene: TRBD1; clone size: once; V gene: TRBV5-1; CDR3 protein: CASSSSGGSYNEQFF; CDR3 DNA: TGCGCCAGCAGCTCATCAGGGGGCAGCTACAATGAGCAGTTCTTC
J gene: TRBJ1-2; CDR3 length: 15; D gene: TRBD1; clone size: -; V gene: TRBV9; CDR3 protein: CASSEGQGRAYGYTF; CDR3 DNA: TGTGCCAGCAGCGAGGGACAGGGAAGAGCCTATGGCTACACCTTC
J gene: TRBJ2-7; CDR3 length: 15; D gene: TRBD1; clone size: -; V gene: TRBV19; CDR3 protein: CASSIGTGGSYEQYF; CDR3 DNA: TGTGCCAGTAGTATCGGGACAGGGGGCTCCTACGAGCAGTACTTC
J gene: TRBJ2-3; CDR3 length: 15; D gene: -; clone size: -; V gene: TRBV5-4; CDR3 protein: CASSLDGGRTDTQYF; CDR3 DNA: TGTGCCAGCAGCTTGGACGGGGGGCGGACAGATACGCAGTATTTT
J gene: TRBJ1-2; CDR3 length: 12; D gene: -; clone size: -; V gene: TRBV6-4; CDR3 protein: CASSDRNYGYTF; CDR3 DNA: TGTGCCAGCAGTGACAGAAACTATGGCTACACCTTC
J gene: TRBJ1-2; CDR3 length: 15; D gene: TRBD1; clone size: -; V gene: TRBV4-1; CDR3 protein: CASSREDRVFYGYTF; CDR3 DNA: TGCGCCAGCAGCCGAGAGGACAGGGTCTTCTATGGCTACACCTTC
J gene: TRBJ1-6; CDR3 length: 16; D gene: -; clone size: -; V gene: TRBV7-2; CDR3 protein: CASSLVGGARNSPLHF; CDR3 DNA: TGTGCCAGCAGCTTAGTCGGGGGCGCTAGGAATTCACCCCTCCACTTT
J gene: TRBJ1-1; CDR3 length: 13; D gene: TRBD1; clone size: -; V gene: TRBV30; CDR3 protein: CAWSVQDRGKAFF; CDR3 DNA: TGTGCCTGGAGTGTACAGGACAGGGGGAAAGCTTTCTTT
J gene: TRBJ2-1; CDR3 length: 16; D gene: -; clone size: -; V gene: TRBV7-2; CDR3 protein: CASSLRHLKFGNEQFF; CDR3 DNA: TGTGCCAGCAGCTTACGACACCTCAAATTTGGAAATGAGCAGTTCTTC
J gene: TRBJ2-2; CDR3 length: 14; D gene: -; clone size: once; V gene: TRBV19; CDR3 protein: CASTVTGYTGELFF; CDR3 DNA: TGTGCCAGTACCGTTACAGGGTACACCGGGGAGCTGTTTTTT
J gene: TRBJ1-6; CDR3 length: 11; D gene: -; clone size: -; V gene: TRBV2; CDR3 protein: CASSIWSPLHF; CDR3 DNA: TGTGCCAGCAGTATCTGGTCACCCCTCCACTTT
J gene: TRBJ2-5; CDR3 length: 12; D gene: -; clone size: -; V gene: TRBV6-1; CDR3 protein: CASKTGRETQYF; CDR3 DNA: TGTGCCAGCAAGACTGGGAGGGAGACCCAGTACTTC
J gene: TRBJ1-2; CDR3 length: 15; D gene: TRBD1; clone size: -; V gene: TRBV28; CDR3 protein: CASSPGQAINYGYTF; CDR3 DNA: TGTGCCAGCAGCCCCGGACAGGCCATTAACTATGGCTACACCTTC
J gene: TRBJ1-2; CDR3 length: 12; D gene: -; clone size: -; V gene: TRBV27; CDR3 protein: CASRTGYYGYTF; CDR3 DNA: TGTGCCAGCAGAACAGGATACTATGGCTACACCTTC
J gene: TRBJ2-2; CDR3 length: 15; D gene: -; clone size: -; V gene: TRBV19; CDR3 protein: CASSFNRELTGELFF; CDR3 DNA: TGTGCCAGTAGTTTTAACAGGGAGCTGACGGGGGAGCTGTTTTTT
J gene: TRBJ1-1; CDR3 length: 14; D gene: -; clone size: -; V gene: TRBV11-2; CDR3 protein: CASSVVDSVTEAFF; CDR3 DNA: TGTGCCAGCTCCGTGGTGGACTCTGTGACTGAAGCTTTCTTT
J gene: TRBJ1-1; CDR3 length: 17; D gene: -; clone size: -; V gene: TRBV11-2; CDR3 protein: CASSLDIRAGGNTEAFF; CDR3 DNA: TGTGCCAGCAGCTTAGATATCCGGGCTGGTGGGAACACTGAAGCTTTCTTT
J gene: TRBJ1-2; CDR3 length: 16; D gene: -; clone size: -; V gene: TRBV10-1; CDR3 protein: CASSESTNAGNYGYTF; CDR3 DNA: TGCGCCAGCAGTGAGTCGACGAATGCAGGGAACTATGGCTACACCTTC
J gene: TRBJ2-1; CDR3 length: 14; D gene: TRBD1; clone size: -; V gene: TRBV5-1; CDR3 protein: CASTESGTGGEQFF; CDR3 DNA: TGCGCCAGCACCGAATCAGGGACAGGGGGTGAGCAGTTCTTC